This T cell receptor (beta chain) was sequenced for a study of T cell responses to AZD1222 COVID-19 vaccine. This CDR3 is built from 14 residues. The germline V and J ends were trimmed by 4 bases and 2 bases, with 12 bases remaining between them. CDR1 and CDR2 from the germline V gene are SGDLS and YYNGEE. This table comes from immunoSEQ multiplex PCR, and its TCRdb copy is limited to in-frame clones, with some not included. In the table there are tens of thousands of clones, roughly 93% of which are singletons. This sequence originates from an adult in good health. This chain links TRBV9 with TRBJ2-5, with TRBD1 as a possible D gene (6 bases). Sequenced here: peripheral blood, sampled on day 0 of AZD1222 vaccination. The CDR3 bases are TGTGCCAGCAGCTGGGGGCAGGCGCAAGAGACCCAGTACTTC. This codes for CASSWGQAQETQYF.